These 27 T cell receptor beta chains came from one sample sequenced in a study of blood T cell repertoires in COVID-19. Profiled with immunoSEQ multiplex PCR; TCRdb holds only in-frame clones, not every one. The table has 200,000 to 250,000 clones, 80% to 90% seen once. Sample: PBMCs or T cells enriched from blood (not recorded which). These receptors were collected from a woman younger than 30 in a cohort exposed to, infected with or recovered from COVID-19 (not recorded which).

The J gene is TRBJ1-2, the V gene TRBV7-8, with D possibly being TRBD1 (6 bases). The length of the CDR3 is 15 residues. Trimming pared 1 base from V and 4 bases from J, leaving 13 bases between. The germline V gene has CDR1 SGHVS and CDR2 FQNEAQ. The CDR3 DNA reads as TGTGCCAGCAGCTTAGGCCCAGGGGTAGCCTATGGCTACACCTTC. This encodes CASSLGPGVAYGYTF. Drawing the rest from reference TRBV7-8 and TRBJ1-2, the complete variable domain is GAGVSQSPRYKVAKRGQDVALRCDPISGHVSLFWYQQALGQGPEFLTYFQNEAQLDKSGLPSDRFFAERPEGSVSTLKIQRTQQEDSAVYLCASSLGPGVAYGYTFGSGTRLTVV.

The chain employs TRBV11-3 and TRBJ1-1; 7 bases match TRBD1. This CDR3 region has 15 residues. The J segment lost 1 base and the V segment lost 5 bases, leaving 7 bases of the junction unmatched. CDR1 and CDR2 (germline): SGHNT, YENEEA. CDR3 in DNA: TGTGCCAGCAGCCCACTCACAGGGGAGAACACTGAAGCTTTCTTT. Encoded protein: CASSPLTGENTEAFF.

The rearrangement uses TRBV5-1 and TRBJ1-1; tentatively, D is TRBD1 (5 bases). The germline gives CDR1 SGHRS, CDR2 YFSETQ. The CDR3 length is 14 residues. Trimming left V 7 bases short and J 0 bases short, with 13 bases between. DNA of the CDR3: TGCGCCAGCCGACCGGACACCATGAACACTGAAGCTTTCTTT. Translation: CASRPDTMNTEAFF.

The chain uses TRBV3-1 (or the pseudogene TRBV3-2) and TRBJ1-6; D not resolved. Germline CDR1 is LGHDT and CDR2 is YNNKEL (reference sequence). V lost 5 bases and J lost 7, with 12 bases in between. The CDR3 consists of 14 residues. CDR3 in DNA: TGTGCCAGCAGCATGGCAGGCTGGAATTCACCCCTCCACTTT. Translating it yields CASSMAGWNSPLHF.

This chain uses TRBV7-9 with TRBJ2-7, with a weak D call TRBD2 (6 bases). The CDR3 covers 15 residues. The V gene's germline CDR1 is SEHNR and CDR2 FQNEAQ (reference sequence). The V end was cut by 5 bases, the J end by 0 bases, with 14 bases between. The CDR3 bases are TGTGCCAGCAGCGCCCACGGGCGGGGCTCCTACGAGCAGTACTTC. Encoded protein: CASSAHGRGSYEQYF.

The chain combines TRBV5-1 with TRBJ1-2; 9 bases line up with TRBD1. Trimming removed 4 bases from V and 5 bases from J; junction bases left unmatched: 12. The CDR3 extends over 16 amino acids. The germline CDR1 and CDR2 sequences are SGHRS and YFSETQ. The CDR3 bases are TGCGCCAGCAGCCCCGGGACAGGGCGTAACTGGTATGGCTACACCTTC. Its translation: CASSPGTGRNWYGYTF.

The chain uses TRBV3-1 (or the pseudogene TRBV3-2) and TRBJ2-5; 14 bases are a match to TRBD2. J gave up 4 bases and V 5 bases, and 9 bases lay outside the gene matches. Germline-derived CDR1 and CDR2 are LGHDT and YNNKEL (reference sequence). The CDR3 contains 17 residues. The CDR3 spells CASSSFGLAGGRETQYF. Here the CDR3 DNA reads TGTGCCAGCAGCTCTTTCGGACTAGCGGGAGGAAGAGAGACCCAGTACTTC.

The V gene is TRBV24-1, the J gene TRBJ2-1; TRBD2 matches 8 bases. Trimming at V came to 0 bases and at J to 8 bases, leaving 2 bases not matched to a gene. This CDR3 is 14 amino acids long. Germline-derived CDR1 and CDR2 are KGHDR and SFDVKD. CDR3 sequence: CATSDLSGRDEQFF. DNA for the CDR3: TGTGCCACCAGTGATTTGTCCGGGAGGGATGAGCAGTTCTTC.

V is TRBV5-4 and J is TRBJ2-1, with 7 bases aligning to TRBD2. Per germline, CDR1 SGHNT and CDR2 YYREEE (reference sequence). The J segment lost 0 bases and the V segment lost 0 bases, leaving 3 bases of the junction unmatched. The CDR3 has 16 amino acids. CDR3: CASSLDAGVSYNEQFF. The CDR3 DNA reads TGTGCCAGCAGCTTGGATGCGGGAGTCTCCTACAATGAGCAGTTCTTC.

The chain joins TRBV5-1 to TRBJ2-1, with 11 bases that match TRBD2. With 3 bases clipped from V and 5 bases from J, the junction kept 4 bases outside the gene matches. CDR3 size: 15 residues. Germline-derived CDR1 and CDR2 are SGHRS and YFSETQ. The CDR3 DNA reads TGCGCCAGCAGCTGGGGACTAGCGGAGAACAATGAGCAGTTCTTC. It translates to CASSWGLAENNEQFF.

The J gene is TRBJ2-1, the V gene TRBV7-8, with D maybe TRBD1 (6 bases). The CDR3 spans 18 residues. The V gene's germline CDR1 is SGHVS and CDR2 FQNEAQ. V lost 7 bases to trimming and J lost 5 bases, with 27 bases between them. Here the CDR3 reads CASNSRRLGAGVHNEQFF. In nucleotides, the CDR3 is TGTGCCAGCAACTCTAGACGGCTCGGGGCAGGGGTCCACAATGAGCAGTTCTTC.

This clone was seen a single time. V and J are TRBV7-9 and TRBJ2-7; 7 nucleotides match TRBD2. The germline gives CDR1 SEHNR, CDR2 FQNEAQ (reference sequence). The trim removed 4 bases at V and 0 bases at J, leaving 6 bases unmatched. This CDR3 is built from 15 residues. The CDR3 DNA follows: TGTGCCAGCAGCTCAACGGGGAGGGGCTCCTACGAGCAGTACTTC. This translates into CASSSTGRGSYEQYF.

The sample holds a few counts of this clone. This sequence joins TRBV10-3 and TRBJ2-1; D is possibly TRBD1 (5 bases). The CDR3 runs 12 residues. V shed 3 bases and J shed 8 bases, with 8 bases lying between them. Germline assignment: CDR1 ENHRY and CDR2 SYGVKD. CDR3 sequence reads: CAISDTGDEQFF. DNA for the CDR3: TGTGCCATCAGTGACACAGGCGATGAGCAGTTCTTC.

The J gene is TRBJ1-6, the V gene TRBV29-1; 7 bases line up with TRBD1. V lost 4 bases and J lost 9; bases outside the gene matches: 6. Germline V gives CDR1 SQVTM, CDR2 ANQGSEA. This CDR3 is 13 amino acids long. The CDR3 loop reads CSVAGTEGSPLHF. Written as DNA, the CDR3 is TGCAGCGTTGCCGGGACAGAGGGTTCACCCCTCCACTTT. Full variable domain (rest looked up from reference TRBV29-1 and TRBJ1-6): SAVISQKPSRDICQRGTSLTIQCQVDSQVTMMFWYRQQPGQSLTLIATANQGSEATYESGFVIDKFPISRPNLTFSTLTVSNMSPEDSSIYLCSVAGTEGSPLHFGNGTRLTVT.

The rearrangement uses TRBV27 and TRBJ2-7, with D possibly being TRBD1 (6 bases). V shed 8 bases and J shed 3 bases, with 14 bases lying between them. Germline V lookup: CDR1 MNHEY, CDR2 SMNVEV (reference sequence). This CDR3 has 13 amino acids. CDR3 loop: CASGPGQDYEQYF. In DNA form, the CDR3 reads TGTGCCAGCGGACCGGGACAAGACTACGAGCAGTACTTC.

The chain is built from TRBV9 and TRBJ1-1; 11 bases match TRBD1. CDR3 length equals 15 residues. Unmatched junction bases numbered 4, after V lost 2 bases and J lost 4 bases. The germline CDR1 and CDR2 sequences are SGDLS and YYNGEE. The CDR3 protein is CASSVSGTGGTEAFF. The CDR3, as DNA: TGTGCCAGCAGCGTGTCCGGGACAGGGGGCACTGAAGCTTTCTTT.

The chain uses TRBV27 and TRBJ2-1; D is unclear. The germline V and J ends were trimmed by 7 bases and 2 bases, with 18 bases remaining between them. Germline V gene sequence: CDR1 MNHEY, CDR2 SMNVEV (reference sequence). CDR3 length: 16 amino acids. The CDR3 loop reads CASTKEGPRTYNEQFF. CDR3 sequence (DNA): TGTGCCAGCACCAAGGAAGGCCCGCGGACCTACAATGAGCAGTTCTTC.

V usage is TRBV7-9 and J usage is TRBJ1-3; 7 bases are shared with TRBD1. The CDR3 totals 17 residues. Germline V gives CDR1 SEHNR, CDR2 FQNEAQ (reference sequence). V shed 5 bases and J 2 bases; nucleotides not matched to a gene: 12. The CDR3 nucleotides read TGTGCCAGCAGCCTGACCCCAGGGGGAGAAACTGGAAACACCATATATTTT. It is translated as CASSLTPGGETGNTIYF.

This chain uses TRBV9 with TRBJ2-1; weak D call: TRBD1 (5 bases). The germline V and J ends were trimmed by 0 bases and 4 bases, with 14 bases remaining between them. Germline values: CDR1 SGDLS, CDR2 YYNGEE. The length of the CDR3 is 16 residues. The CDR3 sequence is CASSVDDGAPYNEQFF. The CDR3, as DNA: TGTGCCAGCAGCGTAGATGATGGGGCGCCATACAATGAGCAGTTCTTC. Full variable domain (outside the CDR3, taken from reference TRBV9 and TRBJ2-1): DSGVTQTPKHLITATGQRVTLRCSPRSGDLSVYWYQQSLDQGLQFLIQYYNGEERAKGNILERFSAQQFPDLHSELNLSSLELGDSALYFCASSVDDGAPYNEQFFGPGTRLTVL.

The chain combines TRBV4-1 with TRBJ2-5; 14 bases match TRBD2. J gave up 1 base and V 6 bases, and 10 bases lay outside the gene matches. Germline values: CDR1 MGHRA, CDR2 YSYEKL. This CDR3 has 18 amino acids. CDR3 nucleotides: TGCGCCAGCAGTCGACGGACTAGCGGGAGGACCATCCAAGAGACCCAGTACTTC. This codes for CASSRRTSGRTIQETQYF.

The gene calls are TRBV15 and TRBJ2-7; 7 bases align to TRBD2. After removal of 0 bases from V and 5 bases from J, the junction contained 4 bases not matched to a gene. This CDR3 region has 14 residues. Germline lookup yields CDR1 LNHNV and CDR2 YYDKDF (reference sequence). The DNA of the CDR3 is TGTGCCACCAGCAGAGAGGGGAGGGTCCACGAGCAGTACTTC. It is translated as CATSREGRVHEQYF.

CDR3 amino acids: CASSQRLAEYNEQFF. For the CDR3, the DNA is TGTGCCAGTAGCCAACGACTAGCCGAATACAATGAGCAGTTCTTC. The rearrangement links TRBV19 to TRBJ2-1; 7 bases line up with TRBD2. Germline V gene sequence: CDR1 LNHDA, CDR2 SQIVND (reference sequence). The length of the CDR3 is 15 residues. J was trimmed by 4 bases and V by 6 bases; bases with no gene match: 9. The whole variable domain, remainder taken from reference TRBV19 and TRBJ2-1, is DGGITQSPKYLFRKEGQNVTLSCEQNLNHDAMYWYRQDPGQGLRLIYYSQIVNDFQKGDIAEGYSVSREKKESFPLTVTSAQKNPTAFYLCASSQRLAEYNEQFFGPGTRLTVL.

The V gene is TRBV9, the J gene TRBJ2-3, with 14 positions matching TRBD2. This CDR3 is 17 amino acids long. Trimming took 0 bases from V and 4 from J; bases not matched to a gene: 4. Germline loops: CDR1 SGDLS, CDR2 YYNGEE. Here the CDR3 reads CASSVGPGLAGADTQYF. The CDR3, as DNA: TGTGCCAGCAGCGTAGGCCCGGGACTAGCGGGAGCAGATACGCAGTATTTT.

CDR3 region: CASSLGLSNQPQHF. The CDR3 DNA sequence: TGTGCCAGCAGCTTAGGTCTGAGCAATCAGCCCCAGCATTTT. This chain connects TRBV7-9 to TRBJ1-5; D not resolved. The CDR3 length is 14 residues. Germline V CDR1 and CDR2: SEHNR, FQNEAQ (reference sequence). V dropped 1 base and J dropped 1 base, with 5 bases sitting between them.

The V gene is TRBV11-2, the J gene TRBJ2-7, with 8 bases that match TRBD2. This CDR3 has 17 amino acids. CDR1 and CDR2 from the germline V gene are SGHAT and FQNNGV. V was clipped by 10 bases and J by 3 bases; unmatched bases: 20. The CDR3 region has the DNA TGTGCCATCGGGGGGACTAGGATACCACCGACCTTCTACGAGCAGTACTTC. Amino acid sequence: CAIGGTRIPPTFYEQYF.

The chain has TRBV7-9 and TRBJ1-1; 8 bases fit TRBD1. The trim removed 5 bases at V and 3 bases at J, leaving 5 bases unmatched. Germline CDR1 reads SEHNR; CDR2 reads FQNEAQ (reference sequence). CDR3 length equals 14 residues. This CDR3 is CASSLGQGDTEAFF. Here the CDR3 DNA reads TGTGCCAGCAGCCTTGGACAGGGTGACACTGAAGCTTTCTTT. The full variable domain, rest sourced from reference TRBV7-9 and TRBJ1-1, is DTGVSQNPRHKITKRGQNVTFRCDPISEHNRLYWYRQTLGQGPEFLTYFQNEAQLEKSRLLSDRFSAERPKGSFSTLEIQRTEQGDSAMYLCASSLGQGDTEAFFGQGTRLTVV.

The V gene is TRBV18, the J gene TRBJ1-2; 9 nucleotides agree with TRBD1. CDR3 length: 15 residues. V lost 4 bases and J lost 5; bases outside the gene matches: 8. CDR1 and CDR2 (germline): KGHSH, LQKENI. Here the CDR3 reads CASSRDRVDPYGYTF. The CDR3 bases are TGTGCCAGCTCACGGGACAGGGTCGACCCGTATGGCTACACCTTC.